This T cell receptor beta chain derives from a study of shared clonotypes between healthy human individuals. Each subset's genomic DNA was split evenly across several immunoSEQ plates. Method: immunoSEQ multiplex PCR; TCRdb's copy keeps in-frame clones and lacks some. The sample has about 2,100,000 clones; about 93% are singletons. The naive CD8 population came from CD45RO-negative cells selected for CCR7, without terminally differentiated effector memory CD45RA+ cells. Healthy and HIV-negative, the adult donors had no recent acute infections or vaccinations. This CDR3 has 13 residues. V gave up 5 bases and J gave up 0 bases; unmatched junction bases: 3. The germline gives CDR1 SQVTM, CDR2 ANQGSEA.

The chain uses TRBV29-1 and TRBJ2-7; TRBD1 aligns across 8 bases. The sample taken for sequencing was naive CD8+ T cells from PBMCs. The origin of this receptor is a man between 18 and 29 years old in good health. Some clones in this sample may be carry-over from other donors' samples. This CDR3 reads CSVKTGASYEQYF. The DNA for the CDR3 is TGCAGCGTTAAGACAGGGGCCTCCTACGAGCAGTACTTC.